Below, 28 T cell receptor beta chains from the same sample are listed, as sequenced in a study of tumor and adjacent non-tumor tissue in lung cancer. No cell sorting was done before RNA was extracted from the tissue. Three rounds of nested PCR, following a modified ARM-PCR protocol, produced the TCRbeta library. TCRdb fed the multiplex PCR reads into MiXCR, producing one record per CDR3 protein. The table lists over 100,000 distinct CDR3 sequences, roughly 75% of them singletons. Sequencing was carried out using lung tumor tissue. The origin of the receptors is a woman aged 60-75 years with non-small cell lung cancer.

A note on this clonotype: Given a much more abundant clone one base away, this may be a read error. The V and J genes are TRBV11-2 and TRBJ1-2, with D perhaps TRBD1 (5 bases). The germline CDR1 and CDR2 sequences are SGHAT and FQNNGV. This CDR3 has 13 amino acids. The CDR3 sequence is CASSLEPGNGFTF. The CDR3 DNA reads TGTGCCAGCAGCTTAGAGCCAGGGAATGGCTTCACCTTC.

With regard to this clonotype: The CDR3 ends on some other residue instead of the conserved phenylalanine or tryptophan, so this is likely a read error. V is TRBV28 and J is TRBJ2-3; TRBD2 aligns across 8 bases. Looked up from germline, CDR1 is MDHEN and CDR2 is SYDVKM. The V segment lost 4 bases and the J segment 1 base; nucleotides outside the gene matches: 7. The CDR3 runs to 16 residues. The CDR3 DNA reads TGTGCCAGCAGTTCCGAACAGCGGGGGCGCACAGATACGCAGTATTTG. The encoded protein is CASSSEQRGRTDTQYL.

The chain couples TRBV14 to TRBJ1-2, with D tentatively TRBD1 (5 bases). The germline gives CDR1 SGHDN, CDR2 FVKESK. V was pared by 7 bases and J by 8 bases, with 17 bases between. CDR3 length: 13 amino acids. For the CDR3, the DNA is TGTGCCAGCAACACCGGGACCGGGAACGGCTACACCTTC. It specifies CASNTGTGNGYTF.

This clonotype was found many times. The CDR3 coding sequence is TGCAGTGCCCGCGGGAGGACTGAAGCTTTCTTT. It translates to CSARGRTEAFF. V usage is TRBV20-1 and J usage is TRBJ1-1; D gene uncertain. Germline assignment: CDR1 DFQATT and CDR2 SNEGSKA (reference sequence). CDR3 size: 11 residues. Trimming took off 6 bases at V and 5 bases at J, with 10 bases between the two ends.

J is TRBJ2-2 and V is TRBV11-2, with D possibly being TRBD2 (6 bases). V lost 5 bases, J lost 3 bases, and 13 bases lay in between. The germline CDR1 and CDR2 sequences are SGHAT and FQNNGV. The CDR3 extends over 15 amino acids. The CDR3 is CASSRDWRHTGELFF. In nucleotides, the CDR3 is TGTGCCAGCAGCCGGGACTGGAGGCACACCGGGGAGCTGTTTTTT.

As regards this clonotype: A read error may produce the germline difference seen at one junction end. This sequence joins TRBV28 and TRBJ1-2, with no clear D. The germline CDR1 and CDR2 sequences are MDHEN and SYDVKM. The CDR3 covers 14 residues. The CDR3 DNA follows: TGTGCCAGCAGTTTAAGGCTGGATCGATATGGCTACATCTTC. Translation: CASSLRLDRYGYIF.

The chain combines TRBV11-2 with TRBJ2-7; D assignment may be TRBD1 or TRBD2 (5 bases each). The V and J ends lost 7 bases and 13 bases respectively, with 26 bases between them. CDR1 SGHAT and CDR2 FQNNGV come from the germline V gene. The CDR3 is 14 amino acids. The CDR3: CASNWDRGGYGHYF. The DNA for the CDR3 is TGTGCCAGCAATTGGGACCGCGGAGGATACGGGCATTACTTC.

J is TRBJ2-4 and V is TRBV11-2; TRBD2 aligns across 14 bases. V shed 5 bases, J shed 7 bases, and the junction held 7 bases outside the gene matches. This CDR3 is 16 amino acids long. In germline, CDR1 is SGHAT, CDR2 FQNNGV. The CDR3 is CASSPLTSGRDNIQYF. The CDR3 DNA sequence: TGTGCCAGCAGCCCTCTGACTAGCGGGAGGGACAACATTCAGTACTTC.

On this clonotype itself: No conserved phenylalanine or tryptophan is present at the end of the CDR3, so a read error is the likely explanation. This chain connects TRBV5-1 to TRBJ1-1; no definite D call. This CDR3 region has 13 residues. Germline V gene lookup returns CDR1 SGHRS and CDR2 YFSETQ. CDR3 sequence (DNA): TGCATCAGCAGCTTGGCCGGGAACACTGAAGCTTTCTCT. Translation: CISSLAGNTEAFS.

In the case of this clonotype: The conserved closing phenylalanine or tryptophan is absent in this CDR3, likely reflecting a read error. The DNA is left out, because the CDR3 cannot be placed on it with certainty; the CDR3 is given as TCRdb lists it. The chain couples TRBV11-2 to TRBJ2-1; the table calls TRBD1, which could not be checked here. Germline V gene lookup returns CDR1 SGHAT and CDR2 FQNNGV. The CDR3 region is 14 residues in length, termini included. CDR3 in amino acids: CATSLGTWVLSKFL.

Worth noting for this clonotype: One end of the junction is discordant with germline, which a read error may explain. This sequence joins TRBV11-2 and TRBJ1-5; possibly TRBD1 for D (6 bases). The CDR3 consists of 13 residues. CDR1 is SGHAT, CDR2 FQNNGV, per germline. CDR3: CASFRGRGQPQDF. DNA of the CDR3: TGTGCCAGCTTTCGGGGCAGGGGTCAGCCCCAGGATTTT. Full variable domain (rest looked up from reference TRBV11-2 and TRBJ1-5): EAGVAQSPRYKIIEKRQSVAFWCNPISGHATLYWYQQILGQGPKLLIQFQNNGVVDDSQLPKDRFSAERLKGVDSTLKIQPAKLEDSAVYLCASFRGRGQPQDFGDGTRLSIL.

The CDR3 region has the DNA TGTGCCAGTACCATACGGAGAAACTATGGCTACACCTTC. Translation: CASTIRRNYGYTF. The V call is TRBV19, the J call TRBJ1-2; D not resolved. Between the trimmed V and J ends, which lost 7 bases and 2 bases, there was a span of 11 bases. The CDR3 loop spans 13 amino acids. CDR1 LNHDA and CDR2 SQIVND come from the germline V gene (reference sequence).

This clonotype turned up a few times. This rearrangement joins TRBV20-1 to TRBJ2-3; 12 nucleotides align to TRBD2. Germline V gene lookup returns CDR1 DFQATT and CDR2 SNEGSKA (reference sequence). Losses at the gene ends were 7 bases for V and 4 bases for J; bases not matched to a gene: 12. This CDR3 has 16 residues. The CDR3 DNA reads TGCAGTGATAGGGCTAGCCTAGCGGGAGGGGCAGATACGCAGTATTTT. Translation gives CSDRASLAGGADTQYF.

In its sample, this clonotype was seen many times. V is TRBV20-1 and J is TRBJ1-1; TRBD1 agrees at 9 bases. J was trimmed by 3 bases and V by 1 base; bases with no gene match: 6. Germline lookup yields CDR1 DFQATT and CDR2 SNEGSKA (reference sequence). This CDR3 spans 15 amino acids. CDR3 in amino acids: CSARVRTGVDTEAFF. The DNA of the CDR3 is TGCAGTGCTAGAGTGAGGACAGGGGTGGACACTGAAGCTTTCTTT.

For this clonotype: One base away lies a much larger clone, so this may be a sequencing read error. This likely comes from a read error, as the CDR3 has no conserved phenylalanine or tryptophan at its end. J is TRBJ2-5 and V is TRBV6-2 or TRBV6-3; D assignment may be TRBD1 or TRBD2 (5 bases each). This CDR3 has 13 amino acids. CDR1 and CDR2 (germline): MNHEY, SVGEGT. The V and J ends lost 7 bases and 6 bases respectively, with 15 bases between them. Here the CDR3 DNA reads TGTGCCAGCACCTTTACGGGACGGAAGACCCAGTACCTC. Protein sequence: CASTFTGRKTQYL.

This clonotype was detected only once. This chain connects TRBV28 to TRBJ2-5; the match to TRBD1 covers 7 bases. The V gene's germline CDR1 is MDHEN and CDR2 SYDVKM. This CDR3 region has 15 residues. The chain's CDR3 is CVISSLDREKETQYF. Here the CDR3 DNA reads TGTGTCATCAGTTCCTTAGACAGGGAAAAAGAGACCCAGTACTTC.

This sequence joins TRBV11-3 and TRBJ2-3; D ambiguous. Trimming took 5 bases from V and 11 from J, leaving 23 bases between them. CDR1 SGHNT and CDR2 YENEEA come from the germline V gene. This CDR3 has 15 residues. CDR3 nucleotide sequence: TGTGCCAGCAGCCCCGCCGGGCAGCGATGTCATATGCAGTATTTT. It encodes CASSPAGQRCHMQYF.

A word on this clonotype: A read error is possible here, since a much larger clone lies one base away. CDR3: CSATTPGRDTEAFF. CDR3 nucleotides: TGCAGTGCCACAACGCCGGGGCGCGACACTGAAGCTTTCTTT. This chain joins TRBV20-1 and TRBJ1-1; possibly TRBD1 for D (5 bases). The V end lost 6 bases, the J end lost 3 bases, and 17 bases lay between the germline ends. The CDR3 sequence is 14 residues long. CDR1 DFQATT and CDR2 SNEGSKA come from the germline V gene (reference sequence).

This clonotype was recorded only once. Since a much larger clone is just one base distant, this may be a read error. The CDR3 sequence is CASSASWEQYF. As DNA, the CDR3 is TGTGCCAGCAGCGCGTCATGGGAGCAGTACTTC. The chain joins TRBV12-3 or TRBV12-4 to TRBJ2-7, with D uncertain. V lost 6 bases and J lost 7, with 10 bases in between. CDR3 length equals 11 residues.

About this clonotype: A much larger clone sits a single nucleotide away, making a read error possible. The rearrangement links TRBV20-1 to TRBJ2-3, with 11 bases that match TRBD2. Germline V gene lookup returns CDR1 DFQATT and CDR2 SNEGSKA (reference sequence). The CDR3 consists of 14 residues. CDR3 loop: CSALAGGVADTHYF. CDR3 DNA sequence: TGCAGTGCTTTAGCGGGGGGGGTTGCAGATACGCACTATTTT.

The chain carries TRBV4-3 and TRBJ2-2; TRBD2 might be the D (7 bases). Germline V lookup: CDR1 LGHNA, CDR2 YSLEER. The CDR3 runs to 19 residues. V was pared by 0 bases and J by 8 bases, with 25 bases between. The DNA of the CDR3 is TGCGCCAGCAGCCAAGACCGACAGGTGGCCTGGACTAGGGTGGGGGAGCTGTTTTTT. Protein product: CASSQDRQVAWTRVGELFF.

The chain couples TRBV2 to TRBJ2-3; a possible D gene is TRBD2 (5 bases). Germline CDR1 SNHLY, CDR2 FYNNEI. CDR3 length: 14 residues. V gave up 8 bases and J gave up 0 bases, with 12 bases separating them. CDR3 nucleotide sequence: TGTGCCAGCCGACTAACGGGGAGCACAGATACGCAGTATTTT. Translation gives CASRLTGSTDTQYF.

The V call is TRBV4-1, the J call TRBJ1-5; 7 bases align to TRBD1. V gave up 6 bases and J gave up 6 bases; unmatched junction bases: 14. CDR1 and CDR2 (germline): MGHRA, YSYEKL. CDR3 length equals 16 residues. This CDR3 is CASRCSVGTESQPQHF. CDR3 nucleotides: TGCGCCAGCAGGTGCTCCGTCGGGACAGAAAGTCAGCCCCAGCATTTT.

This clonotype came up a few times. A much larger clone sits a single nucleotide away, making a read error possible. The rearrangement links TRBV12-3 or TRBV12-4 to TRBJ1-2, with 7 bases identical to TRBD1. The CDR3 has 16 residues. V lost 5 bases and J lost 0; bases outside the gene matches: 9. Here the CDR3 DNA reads TGTGCCAGCAGTATTTCCGGGACAGCAACTAACTATGGCTACACCTTC. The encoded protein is CASSISGTATNYGYTF.

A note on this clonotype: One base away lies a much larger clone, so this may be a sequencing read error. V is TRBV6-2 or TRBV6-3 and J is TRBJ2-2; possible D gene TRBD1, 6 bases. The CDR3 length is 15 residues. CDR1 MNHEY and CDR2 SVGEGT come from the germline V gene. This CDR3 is CASSPRDRSTGELIF. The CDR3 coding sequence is TGTGCCAGCAGCCCACGAGACAGGTCCACCGGGGAGCTGATTTTT.

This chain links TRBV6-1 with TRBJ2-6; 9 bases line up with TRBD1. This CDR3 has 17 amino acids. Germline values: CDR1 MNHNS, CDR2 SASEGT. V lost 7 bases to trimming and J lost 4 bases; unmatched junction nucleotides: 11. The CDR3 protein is CASNTGQGNSGANVLTF. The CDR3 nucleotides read TGTGCCAGCAACACGGGACAGGGCAACTCCGGGGCCAACGTCCTGACTTTC.

CDR3: CATSALAGTQETQYF. The CDR3, as DNA: TGTGCCACCAGTGCCCTAGCGGGGACCCAAGAGACCCAGTACTTC. The J gene is TRBJ2-5, the V gene TRBV24-1; TRBD2 matches 9 bases. The CDR3 has 15 amino acids. CDR1 is KGHDR and CDR2 is SFDVKD in the germline V gene. J gave up 1 base and V 5 bases, and 4 bases lay outside the gene matches.

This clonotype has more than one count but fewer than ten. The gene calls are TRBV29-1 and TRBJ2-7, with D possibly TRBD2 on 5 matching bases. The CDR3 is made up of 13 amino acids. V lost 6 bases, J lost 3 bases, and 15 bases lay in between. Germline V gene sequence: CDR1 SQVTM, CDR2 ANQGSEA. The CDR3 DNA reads TGCAGCGTCCAAACCGGGAATCTCTACGAGCAGTACTTC. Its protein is CSVQTGNLYEQYF.